This T cell receptor beta chain was found in a study of control samples from healthy donors and cancer patients. The V end lost 5 bases, the J end lost 0 bases, and 13 bases lay between the germline ends. The germline V gene encodes CDR1 SEHNR and CDR2 FQNEAQ (reference sequence). CDR3 length: 15 residues. Measured with immunoSEQ multiplex PCR; TCRdb has only the in-frame clones, and not every one. The table includes around 97,000 clones, around 88% detected once. This receptor was obtained from a man in his sixties with lung cancer. This sequence joins TRBV7-9 and TRBJ1-2; no reliable D call. Source material: PBMCs. CDR3 in amino acids: CASSREGGSNYGYTF. CDR3 bases: TGTGCCAGCAGCCGCGAGGGCGGATCTAACTATGGCTACACCTTC. Combining the CDR3 with reference TRBV7-9 and TRBJ1-2 gives the whole variable domain DTGVSQNPRHKITKRGQNVTFRCDPISEHNRLYWYRQTLGQGPEFLTYFQNEAQLEKSRLLSDRFSAERPKGSFSTLEIQRTEQGDSAMYLCASSREGGSNYGYTFGSGTRLTVV.